This record looks at one T cell receptor beta chain sequence and its context. The CDR3 is made up of 13 amino acids. CDR1 and CDR2 from the germline V gene are SQVTM and ANQGSEA. V was pared by 7 bases and J by 4 bases, with 17 bases between. Authors' data handling: Cell counts per sample came from amplifying reference gene primers. The table came from immunoSEQ multiplex PCR; TCRdb's copy has only in-frame clones and leaves some out. V, J and clone size reflect that table, while D and trimming were determined from the DNA. The sample lists 100,000 to 150,000 clones; approximately 90% were seen once. The data stem from a study of blood T cell repertoires in COVID-19. Turning to the study itself: Researchers got acute and convalescent COVID-19 samples from the United States, Italy and Spain. PBMCs, B-cell-depleted T cells, or T cells were the source of the cDNA or gDNA that made up the material.

Sequenced: peripheral blood. The rearrangement joins TRBV29-1 to TRBJ2-7; weak D call: TRBD1 (6 bases). This clonotype was obtained from a human donor in a cohort sampled during active COVID-19. The CDR3 region is CSAQTGPKYEQYF. For the CDR3, the DNA is TGCAGCGCACAGACAGGTCCAAAGTACGAGCAGTACTTC.